This T cell receptor beta chain was profiled in a study of blood T cell repertoires in COVID-19. The protocol was immunoSEQ multiplex PCR, while the TCRdb copy is restricted to in-frame clones and leaves out a portion. This sample has under 300,000 clones, with more than 80% found just once. This CDR3 has 15 residues. Trimming removed 9 bases from V and 2 bases from J, with 17 bases in between. The V gene's germline CDR1 is MNHEY and CDR2 SVGAGI. The sequence was collected from a woman in her thirties or forties with acute or convalescent COVID-19. This chain uses TRBV6-5 with TRBJ1-3; D unclear. The material sequenced was peripheral blood. The CDR3 nucleotides read TGTGCCAGTGGAAAGGTGGGCCGGCCTGGAAACACCATATATTTT. Its translation: CASGKVGRPGNTIYF.